These 16 T cell receptor beta chains share one sample of origin, sequenced in a study of shared clonotypes between healthy human individuals. Produced via immunoSEQ multiplex PCR; TCRdb's table is partial and in-frame only. Of over 400,000 clones detected, 70% to 85% appear once; the ten largest clones hold 12%. Sequenced material: PBMCs. These receptors all stem from a woman in her thirties or forties in good health. Some clones in this sample may be carry-over from other donors' samples.

Comments on this clone: With a far larger clone one base away, a read error is the likely cause. The chain is built from TRBV4-2 and TRBJ2-6, with D possibly being TRBD1 (5 bases). Germline CDR1 reads LGHNA; CDR2 reads YNFKEQ. The CDR3 runs to 15 residues. CDR3 amino acids: CASSQEGSGANVPTF. CDR3 DNA sequence: TGTGCCAGCAGCCAAGAGGGGTCTGGGGCCAACGTCCCGACTTTC.

The chain combines TRBV28 with TRBJ1-5; the match to TRBD1 covers 8 bases. V shed 5 bases and J 0 bases; nucleotides not matched to a gene: 9. The CDR3 spans 17 residues. Germline assignment: CDR1 MDHEN and CDR2 SYDVKM. The CDR3 sequence is CASSAGPTGDSNQPQHF. The CDR3 nucleotides are TGTGCCAGCAGTGCGGGACCGACAGGGGATAGCAATCAGCCCCAGCATTTT.

This clone was counted only a few times. The chain couples TRBV19 to TRBJ2-7, with D possibly being TRBD1 (5 bases). The CDR3 is 12 residues long. V dropped 10 bases and J dropped 0 bases, with 10 bases sitting between them. Germline loops: CDR1 LNHDA, CDR2 SQIVND (reference sequence). The CDR3, as DNA: TGTGCCACTTCAGGGATCTCCTACGAGCAGTACTTC. Translating gives CATSGISYEQYF.

This clone appeared a few times. The rearrangement links TRBV6-4 to TRBJ2-3; TRBD1 matches 9 bases. Trimming removed 1 base from V and 4 bases from J; junction bases left unmatched: 3. Germline V CDR1 and CDR2: MRHNA, SNTAGT. This CDR3 has 15 amino acids. The CDR3 coding sequence is TGTGCCAGCAGTGACTTTACAGGGGGCGCAGATACGCAGTATTTT. It encodes CASSDFTGGADTQYF.

A single count supports this clone. A much more abundant neighbour one base away suggests this may be a read error. V usage is TRBV30 and J usage is TRBJ1-2, with D possibly being TRBD1 (5 bases). This CDR3 region has 14 residues. Germline CDR1 reads GTSNPN; CDR2 reads SVGIG (reference sequence). Written as DNA, the CDR3 is TGTGCCTGGAGTGACTCGGGGCAGGCCTATTGCTACACCTTC. It encodes CAWSDSGQAYCYTF.

This sequence joins TRBV6-6 and TRBJ1-2; a weak D match, TRBD1 (5 bases). This CDR3 has 12 residues. Germline CDR1 is MNHNY and CDR2 is SVGAGI (reference sequence). Trimming took 7 bases from V and 7 from J, leaving 13 bases between them. The CDR3 bases are TGTGCCAGCAATACCTCAGGGAGTGGCTACACCTTC. Translated: CASNTSGSGYTF.

The CDR3 bases are TGTGCCAGCAGTGAAGGTTGGGACAGCTCGACCTACGAGCAGTACTTC. It yields the protein CASSEGWDSSTYEQYF. J is TRBJ2-7 and V is TRBV25-1, with 7 bases identical to TRBD1. The CDR3 is made up of 16 amino acids. Trimming cost V 2 bases and J 2 bases; bases outside gene matches: 9. Looked up from germline, CDR1 is MGHDK and CDR2 is SYGVNS.

The chain combines TRBV11-2 with TRBJ2-3; D gene uncertain. V was trimmed by 1 base and J by 4 bases, leaving 12 bases between them. Germline V lookup: CDR1 SGHAT, CDR2 FQNNGV. The CDR3 totals 15 residues. CDR3 in amino acids: CASSLGRPLADTQYF. The CDR3 nucleotides read TGTGCCAGCAGCTTAGGGCGCCCCCTCGCAGATACGCAGTATTTT.

This clone showed up just once. The CDR3 protein is CASSFGLAAFPYSYNEQFF. CDR3 coding DNA: TGTGCCAGCAGCTTTGGACTAGCGGCATTCCCTTACTCCTACAATGAGCAGTTCTTC. This sequence joins TRBV11-2 and TRBJ2-1; 10 nucleotides line up with TRBD2. V was clipped by 3 bases and J by 0 bases; unmatched bases: 11. The CDR3 has 19 residues. CDR1 and CDR2 (germline): SGHAT, FQNNGV.

The V gene is TRBV6-1, the J gene TRBJ2-5; unclear D gene. CDR1 and CDR2 (germline): MNHNS, SASEGT. Deletions cut 5 bases from V and 2 bases from J, with 3 bases between. The CDR3 has 11 residues. This chain's CDR3 is CASSPQETQYF. The CDR3 nucleotides read TGTGCCAGCAGTCCACAAGAGACCCAGTACTTC.

The chain employs TRBV10-3 and TRBJ2-3; D possibly matches TRBD1 or TRBD2 (5 bases each). This CDR3 is 16 amino acids long. CDR1 is ENHRY, CDR2 SYGVKD, per germline. Trimming stripped 3 bases from V and 3 bases from J, with 16 bases between. The CDR3 DNA is TGTGCCATCAGTGACGGGATGGGGCGCGGGACAGATACGCAGTATTTT. Its translation: CAISDGMGRGTDTQYF.

The CDR3 coding sequence is TGTGCCACCAGCAGAGGTAGAGGATTGAACACCGGGGAGCTGTTTTTT. Amino acids: CATSRGRGLNTGELFF. The chain carries TRBV15 and TRBJ2-2; D remains unclear. CDR3 length: 16 residues. Per germline, CDR1 LNHNV and CDR2 YYDKDF (reference sequence). Deletions cut 1 base from V and 1 base from J, with 10 bases between.

This clone was detected only once. V and J are TRBV18 and TRBJ2-7, with D perhaps TRBD2 (6 bases). Trimming cost V 2 bases and J 5 bases, with 10 bases left between them. Germline loops: CDR1 KGHSH, CDR2 LQKENI. CDR3 length: 13 residues. CDR3 amino acids: CASSPWSGDEQYF. In DNA form, the CDR3 reads TGTGCCAGCTCACCATGGTCGGGGGACGAGCAGTACTTC. The variable domain in full, completed from reference TRBV18 and TRBJ2-7, reads NAGVMQNPRHLVRRRGQEARLRCSPMKGHSHVYWYRQLPEEGLKFMVYLQKENIIDESGMPKERFSAEFPKEGPSILRIQQVVRGDSAAYFCASSPWSGDEQYFGPGTRLTVT.

The chain combines TRBV19 with TRBJ2-3, with 8 bases identical to TRBD2. The CDR3 contains 15 residues. V dropped 1 base and J dropped 6; count of bases not matched to a gene: 6. Per germline, CDR1 LNHDA and CDR2 SQIVND (reference sequence). The CDR3 bases are TGTGCCAGTAGTATAGGAGCGGGAGAATGGGATACGCAGTATTTT. Amino acid sequence: CASSIGAGEWDTQYF.

The genes are TRBV18 and TRBJ2-3; D not certain. The CDR3 length is 14 residues. Germline V CDR1 and CDR2: KGHSH, LQKENI. Deletions cut 3 bases from V and 2 bases from J, with 9 bases between. CDR3 sequence: CASSPLANTDTQYF. The CDR3 nucleotides are TGTGCCAGCTCACCTTTAGCAAACACAGATACGCAGTATTTT.

V usage is TRBV28 and J usage is TRBJ2-7; maybe TRBD2 (6 bases). The CDR3 has 13 amino acids. V was cut by 6 bases and J by 3 bases, with 12 bases left in between. Germline V gene lookup returns CDR1 MDHEN and CDR2 SYDVKM. This CDR3 reads CASRDYTIYEQYF. CDR3 DNA sequence: TGTGCCAGCAGGGACTATACAATCTACGAGCAGTACTTC.